The 8 T cell receptor beta chains given below trace back to one sample, sequenced in a study of tumor-infiltrating lymphocytes in localized non-small cell lung cancer. Generated by immunoSEQ multiplex PCR, the TCRdb table keeps only in-frame clones and is missing some. This repertoire shows 13,000 or so clones, 65% to 85% found once; its top ten account for around an eighth. Specimen: lung tumor tissue. The receptors stem from a human donor with non-small cell lung cancer.

The chain links TRBV11-2 to TRBJ1-1; possible D gene TRBD1, 6 bases. Trimming pared 5 bases from V and 4 bases from J, leaving 11 bases between. From germline, CDR1 is SGHAT and CDR2 FQNNGV. This CDR3 contains 13 residues. The CDR3 DNA follows: TGTGCCAGCAGCATGCAACAGGGCACTGAAGCTTTCTTT. Protein sequence: CASSMQQGTEAFF.

The rearrangement links TRBV27 to TRBJ2-5; D might be TRBD2 (6 bases). CDR1 is MNHEY and CDR2 is SMNVEV in the germline V gene (reference sequence). Trimming pared 3 bases from V and 2 bases from J, leaving 13 bases between. This CDR3 spans 15 amino acids. The CDR3 loop reads CASSFFSRGQETQYF. For the CDR3, the DNA is TGTGCCAGCAGTTTTTTCTCGCGGGGTCAAGAGACCCAGTACTTC.

J is TRBJ1-2 and V is TRBV9; D unresolved. The CDR3 contains 12 residues. V was shortened by 6 bases and J by 0 bases, with 6 bases between the two germline ends. Germline-derived CDR1 and CDR2 are SGDLS and YYNGEE. CDR3 sequence: CASNHPNYGYTF. The DNA for the CDR3 is TGTGCCAGCAATCATCCTAACTATGGCTACACCTTC. Looking up the rest from reference TRBV9 and TRBJ1-2 gives the full variable domain: DSGVTQTPKHLITATGQRVTLRCSPRSGDLSVYWYQQSLDQGLQFLIQYYNGEERAKGNILERFSAQQFPDLHSELNLSSLELGDSALYFCASNHPNYGYTFGSGTRLTVV.

The chain carries TRBV2 and TRBJ1-1, with D tentatively TRBD1 (6 bases). Germline V gene data show CDR1 as SNHLY and CDR2 as FYNNEI. V shed 2 bases and J shed 4 bases, with 8 bases lying between them. The CDR3 runs 13 residues. This chain's CDR3 is CASSEQGTTEAFF. DNA of the CDR3: TGTGCCAGCAGTGAACAGGGGACCACTGAAGCTTTCTTT. Combining the CDR3 with reference TRBV2 and TRBJ1-1 gives the whole variable domain EPEVTQTPSHQVTQMGQEVILRCVPISNHLYFYWYRQILGQKVEFLVSFYNNEISEKSEIFDDQFSVERPDGSNFTLKIRSTKLEDSAMYFCASSEQGTTEAFFGQGTRLTVV.

The J gene is TRBJ1-1, the V gene TRBV30; TRBD1 might be the D (6 bases). Germline CDR1 is GTSNPN and CDR2 is SVGIG (reference sequence). Trimming stripped 7 bases from V and 4 bases from J, with 13 bases between. This CDR3 spans 12 amino acids. The DNA of the CDR3 is TGTGCCTCCGCCCGGGGGGCCACTGAAGCTTTCTTT. Translated, it gives CASARGATEAFF.

This chain links TRBV19 with TRBJ1-1, with D hard to call. CDR3 length equals 14 residues. Germline lookup yields CDR1 LNHDA and CDR2 SQIVND (reference sequence). V was trimmed by 5 bases and J by 3 bases, leaving 13 bases between them. CDR3 nucleotide sequence: TGTGCCAGTAGTTTACGGGAAACGGACACTGAAGCTTTCTTT. It yields the protein CASSLRETDTEAFF.

The chain carries TRBV5-6 and TRBJ2-2, with TRBD2 matching over 9 bases. The V gene's germline CDR1 is SGHDT and CDR2 YYEEEE. V was clipped by 0 bases and J by 7 bases; unmatched bases: 7. This CDR3 region has 16 residues. The CDR3 coding sequence is TGTGCCAGCAGCTTGGCCAGCGGGGGGCTTGTCGGGGAGCTGTTTTTT. Translating it yields CASSLASGGLVGELFF.

The chain uses TRBV19 and TRBJ1-1, with D perhaps matching TRBD1 (6 bases). This CDR3 has 16 amino acids. V was trimmed by 4 bases and J by 2 bases, leaving 17 bases between them. Germline values: CDR1 LNHDA, CDR2 SQIVND (reference sequence). The CDR3 sequence: CASSTPGGLVNTEAFF. The CDR3 bases are TGTGCCAGTAGTACCCCCGGGGGGCTAGTTAACACTGAAGCTTTCTTT.